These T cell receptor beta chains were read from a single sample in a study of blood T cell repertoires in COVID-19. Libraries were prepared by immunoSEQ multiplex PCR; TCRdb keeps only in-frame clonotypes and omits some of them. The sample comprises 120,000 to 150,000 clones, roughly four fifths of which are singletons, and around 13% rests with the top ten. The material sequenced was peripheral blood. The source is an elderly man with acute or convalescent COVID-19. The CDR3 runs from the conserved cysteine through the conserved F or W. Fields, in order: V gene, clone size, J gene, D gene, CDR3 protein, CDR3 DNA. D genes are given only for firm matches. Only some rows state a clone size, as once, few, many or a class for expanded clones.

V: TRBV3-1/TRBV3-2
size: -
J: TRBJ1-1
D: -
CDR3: CASSQVTLVGRTEAFF
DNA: TGTGCCAGCAGCCAAGTTACCTTAGTTGGGAGAACTGAAGCTTTCTTT

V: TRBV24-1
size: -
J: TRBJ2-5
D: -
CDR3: CATSDTTSQRAQYF
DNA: TGTGCCACCAGTGATACGACATCCCAGAGGGCCCAGTACTTC

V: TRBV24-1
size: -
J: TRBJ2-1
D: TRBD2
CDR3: CATSDLGTRDNEQFF
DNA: TGTGCCACCAGTGATCTCGGGACTAGAGACAATGAGCAGTTCTTC

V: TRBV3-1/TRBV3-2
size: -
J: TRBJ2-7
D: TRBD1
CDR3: CASSPGTGYEQYF
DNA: TGTGCCAGCAGTCCCGGGACAGGGTACGAGCAGTACTTC

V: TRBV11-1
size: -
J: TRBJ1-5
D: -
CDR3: CASIRDPRRNQPQHF
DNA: TGTGCCAGCATCCGGGATCCCCGGCGCAATCAGCCCCAGCATTTT

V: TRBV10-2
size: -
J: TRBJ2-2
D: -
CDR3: CASRATVTGELFF
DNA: TGCGCCAGCAGAGCGACCGTTACCGGGGAGCTGTTTTTT

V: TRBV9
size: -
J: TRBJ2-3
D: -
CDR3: CASSPTNRESTDTQYF
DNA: TGTGCCAGCAGCCCAACTAACCGGGAGAGCACAGATACGCAGTATTTT

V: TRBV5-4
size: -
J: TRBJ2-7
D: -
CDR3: CASSSFTGTYEQYF
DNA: TGTGCCAGCAGCTCCTTCACCGGGACCTACGAGCAGTACTTC

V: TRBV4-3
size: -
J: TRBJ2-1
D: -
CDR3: CASSQETSPSYNEQFF
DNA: TGCGCCAGCAGCCAAGAGACTAGTCCTTCTTACAATGAGCAGTTCTTC

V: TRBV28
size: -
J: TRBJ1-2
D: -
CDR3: CASSLKPVRGYTF
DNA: TGTGCCAGCAGTTTAAAACCGGTGCGTGGCTACACCTTC

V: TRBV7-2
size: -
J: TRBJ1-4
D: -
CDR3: CASSVDSREKLFF
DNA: TGTGCCAGCAGCGTAGACAGCAGGGAAAAACTGTTTTTT

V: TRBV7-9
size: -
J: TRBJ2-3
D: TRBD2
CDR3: CASSLASRGGAVADTQYF
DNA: TGTGCCAGCAGCTTAGCGTCGCGCGGGGGGGCCGTGGCAGATACGCAGTATTTT

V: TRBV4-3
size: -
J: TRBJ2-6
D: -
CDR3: CASSQEGDNSGANVLTF
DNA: TGCGCCAGCAGCCAAGAGGGGGACAACTCTGGGGCCAACGTCCTGACTTTC

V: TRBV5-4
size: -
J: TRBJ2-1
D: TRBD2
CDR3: CASSLKSSGPTWAFF
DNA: TGTGCCAGCAGCTTGAAGTCTAGCGGGCCCACCTGGGCGTTCTTC

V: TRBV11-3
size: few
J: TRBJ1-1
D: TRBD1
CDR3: CASSARQGDTEAFF
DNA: TGTGCCAGCAGCGCCCGACAGGGCGACACTGAAGCTTTCTTT

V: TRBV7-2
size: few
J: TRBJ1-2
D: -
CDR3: CASSSRGRGYTF
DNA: TGTGCCAGCAGCTCCCGCGGGCGTGGCTACACCTTC

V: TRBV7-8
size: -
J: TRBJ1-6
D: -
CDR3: CASSTNRAGDSPLHF
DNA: TGTGCCAGCAGCACCAACAGGGCCGGGGATTCACCCCTCCACTTT

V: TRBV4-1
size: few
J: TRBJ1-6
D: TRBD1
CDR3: CASSRDRANSPLHF
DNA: TGCGCCAGCAGCCGGGACAGGGCTAATTCACCCCTCCACTTT

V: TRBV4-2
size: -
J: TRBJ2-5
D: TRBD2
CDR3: CASSQGGGFETQYF
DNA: TGTGCCAGCAGCCAAGGGGGAGGGTTTGAGACCCAGTACTTC

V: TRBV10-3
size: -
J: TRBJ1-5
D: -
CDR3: CAISEGLNQPQHF
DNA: TGTGCCATCAGTGAGGGCCTCAACCAGCCCCAGCATTTT

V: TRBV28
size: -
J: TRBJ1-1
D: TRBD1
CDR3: CASSWNRGQAAFF
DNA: TGTGCCAGCAGTTGGAACAGGGGGCAGGCGGCTTTCTTT

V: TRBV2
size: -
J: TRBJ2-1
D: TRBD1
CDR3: CASRKSAGQANNEQFF
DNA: TGTGCCAGCAGAAAGTCGGCGGGACAGGCGAACAATGAGCAGTTCTTC

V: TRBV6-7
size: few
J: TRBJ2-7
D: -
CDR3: CASSYRGYEQYF
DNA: TGTGCCAGCAGTTACAGGGGCTACGAGCAGTACTTC

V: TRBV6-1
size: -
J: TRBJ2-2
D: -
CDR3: CASSDRRGGAGELFF
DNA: TGTGCCAGCAGTGACCGAAGGGGGGGAGCCGGGGAGCTGTTTTTT

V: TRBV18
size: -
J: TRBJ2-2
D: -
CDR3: CASSPPGRTNTGELFF
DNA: TGTGCCAGCTCACCCCCGGGGAGGACGAACACCGGGGAGCTGTTTTTT

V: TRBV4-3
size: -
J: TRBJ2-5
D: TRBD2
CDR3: CASSQERGGQETQYF
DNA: TGCGCCAGCAGCCAAGAGCGGGGGGGCCAAGAGACCCAGTACTTC

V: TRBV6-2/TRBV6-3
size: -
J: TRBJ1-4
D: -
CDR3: CASSPAETGGEKLFF
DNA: TGTGCCAGCAGCCCCGCCGAGACAGGAGGCGAAAAACTGTTTTTT

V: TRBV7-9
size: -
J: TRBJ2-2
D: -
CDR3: CASSRQGGAGELFF
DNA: TGTGCCAGCAGCCGGCAGGGGGGAGCCGGGGAGCTGTTTTTT

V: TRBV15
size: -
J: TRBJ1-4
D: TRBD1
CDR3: CATSREQGTVEKLFF
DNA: TGTGCCACCAGCAGAGAGCAAGGGACAGTCGAAAAACTGTTTTTT

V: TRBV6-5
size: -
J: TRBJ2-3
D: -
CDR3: CASSSGVDTQYF
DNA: TGTGCCAGCAGTTCGGGGGTAGATACGCAGTATTTT

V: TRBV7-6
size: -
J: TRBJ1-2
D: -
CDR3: CASSLGTDSFYGYTF
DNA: TGTGCCAGCAGCTTGGGAACCGACAGTTTTTATGGCTACACCTTC

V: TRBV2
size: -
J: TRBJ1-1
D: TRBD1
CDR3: CASSRGQGTEAFF
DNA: TGTGCCAGCAGCAGAGGACAGGGCACTGAAGCTTTCTTT

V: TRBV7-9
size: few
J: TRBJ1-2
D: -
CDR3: CASSFAQIYGYTF
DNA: TGTGCCAGCAGCTTTGCACAGATCTATGGCTACACCTTC

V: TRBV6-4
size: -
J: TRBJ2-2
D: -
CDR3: CASSQEASGELFF
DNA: TGTGCCAGCAGCCAGGAAGCTTCGGGGGAGCTGTTTTTT

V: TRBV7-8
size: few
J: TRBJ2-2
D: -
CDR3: CASSLGPGELFF
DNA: TGTGCCAGCAGCTTAGGGCCCGGGGAGCTGTTTTTT

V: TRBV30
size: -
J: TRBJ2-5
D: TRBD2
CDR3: CAWGFTQTSGGETQYF
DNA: TGTGCCTGGGGCTTCACGCAGACTAGCGGGGGGGAGACCCAGTACTTC

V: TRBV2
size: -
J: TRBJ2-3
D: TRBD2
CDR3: CASSPSGVTDTQYF
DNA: TGTGCCAGCAGCCCTAGCGGGGTGACAGATACGCAGTATTTT